This is a list of T cell receptor beta chains from one sample in a study of fetal regulatory T cell absence and autoimmunity. Using immunoSEQ multiplex PCR, the repertoire was profiled, and TCRdb retains in-frame clones only, with some absent. The sample has about 95,000 clones; around 72% are singletons. Material for sequencing was pancreas tissue. Receptors were obtained from a male donor with IPEX syndrome. Both conserved end residues are part of each CDR3. Fields, in order: CDR3 length, V gene, CDR3 protein.

>14|TRBV5-1
CASSPGLAGETQYF
>15|TRBV18
CASSQVRNKNEKLFF
>14|TRBV7-6
CASSLDWANGELFF
>13|TRBV6-5
CASRPQGNYGYTF
>17|TRBV11-3
CASSNPSGGAWQETQYF
>15|TRBV5-1
CASSLAQDSPYEQYF
>13|TRBV5-5
CASSLWTGWEQYF
>14|TRBV10-2
CASPQLCFTDTQYF
>13|TRBV27
CASSFSKNTEAFF
>12|TRBV5-4
CASSLQGREAFF
>14|TRBV6-4
CASSRTAGNTEAFF
>15|TRBV30
CAWSLRGVGGNTIYF
>13|TRBV6-9
CASRNSGSYEQYF
>19|TRBV5-5
CASSNPTSFRSVSYNEQFF
>15|TRBV5-4
CASSLTSRANTEAFF
>15|TRBV5-1
CASSLAQLSTDTQYF
>15|TRBV5-1
CASSPFGTEPDEQFF
>17|TRBV12-5
CASGLVVRGSSYNEQFF
>15|TRBV7-8
CASSLRRERTDTQYF
>16|TRBV2
CASSLWQGTGNYGYTF
>14|TRBV5-1
CASSLGGVSEKLFF
>13|TRBV5-1
CASSGDRVYEQYF
>15|TRBV7-9
CASSQSGLTGMMVTF
>15|TRBV5-4
CASSLDPGQGYGYTF
>12|TRBV29-1
CSVPLGNTEAFF